Shown below are 30 T cell receptor beta chains from a single sample sequenced in a study of T cells after yellow fever vaccination. TCRdb recomputed calls from the 5' RACE reads with MiXCR, one row per CDR3 protein. The data show about 340,000 distinct CDR3 sequences, approximately 12% seen once. The sample in question was CD4+ T cells sorted from PBMCs, obtained 15 days after the yellow fever booster vaccination. The source of these receptors is a man aged 18 to 30 who received the YFV17D yellow fever vaccine.

V usage is TRBV12-5 and J usage is TRBJ2-1, with D perhaps matching TRBD2 (7 bases). The CDR3 covers 15 residues. Trimming pared 3 bases from V and 6 bases from J, leaving 15 bases between. The germline V gene has CDR1 LGHNT and CDR2 FRNRAP. The CDR3 reads CASGFARGGRNEQFF. For the CDR3, the DNA is TGTGCTAGTGGTTTTGCAAGGGGGGGCCGCAATGAGCAGTTCTTC.

This clonotype was detected a few times. This rearrangement joins TRBV28 to TRBJ1-2; 8 bases line up with TRBD1. With 10 bases clipped from V and 4 bases from J, the junction kept 17 bases outside the gene matches. Germline lookup yields CDR1 MDHEN and CDR2 SYDVKM. The CDR3 is made up of 16 amino acids. The CDR3 DNA is TGTGCCACCGTCGCGGTTCAGGGGGCTTTTGTCTATGGCTACACCTTC. Amino acid sequence: CATVAVQGAFVYGYTF.

This clonotype was seen a few times. The rearrangement uses TRBV11-2 and TRBJ2-1, with 8 bases fitting TRBD1. J was trimmed by 4 bases and V by 7 bases; bases with no gene match: 9. Germline assignment: CDR1 SGHAT and CDR2 FQNNGV. The CDR3 has 15 amino acids. CDR3 region: CASKLSGQDYNEQFF. The CDR3 bases are TGTGCCAGCAAGTTATCGGGACAGGATTACAATGAGCAGTTCTTC. Together with reference TRBV11-2 and TRBJ2-1, the CDR3 gives the full variable domain: EAGVAQSPRYKIIEKRQSVAFWCNPISGHATLYWYQQILGQGPKLLIQFQNNGVVDDSQLPKDRFSAERLKGVDSTLKIQPAKLEDSAVYLCASKLSGQDYNEQFFGPGTRLTVL.

In its sample, this clonotype was seen many times. The V gene is TRBV12-3 or TRBV12-4, the J gene TRBJ2-1; D is undetermined. The germline V and J ends were trimmed by 10 bases and 0 bases, with 13 bases remaining between them. This CDR3 region has 14 residues. The CDR3 region is CATRASGSYNEQFF. CDR3 nucleotides: TGTGCCACAAGGGCGTCCGGCTCCTACAATGAGCAGTTCTTC.

The chain combines TRBV6-2 or TRBV6-3 with TRBJ1-5; perhaps TRBD1 as D (6 bases). V was cut by 5 bases and J by 1 base, with 15 bases left in between. The CDR3 is 16 residues long. Germline loops: CDR1 MNHEY, CDR2 SVGEGT. The DNA of the CDR3 is TGTGCCAGCAGTCCACAGGGATCTAGGAGCAATCAGCCCCAGCATTTT. Protein product: CASSPQGSRSNQPQHF.

This clonotype appeared a few times. The chain carries TRBV7-2 and TRBJ2-7; 7 bases line up with TRBD1. The CDR3 loop spans 14 amino acids. The junction had 5 bases not matched to a gene; V was cut back by 5 bases and J by 1 base. The germline V gene encodes CDR1 SGHTA and CDR2 FQGNSA. In DNA, the CDR3 is TGTGCCAGCAGCCGGGACAGCCAATCCTACGAGCAGTACGTC. Protein: CASSRDSQSYEQYV.

V is TRBV4-2 and J is TRBJ2-7; 11 nucleotides agree with TRBD1. J gave up 6 bases and V 4 bases, and 8 bases lay outside the gene matches. The germline V gene encodes CDR1 LGHNA and CDR2 YNFKEQ. CDR3 length equals 15 residues. CDR3 nucleotides: TGTGCCAGCAGCCTAGGCAGGGGACAGGGGGGCGAGCAGTACTTC. Amino acids: CASSLGRGQGGEQYF.

This clonotype appeared a few times. The V gene is TRBV5-1, the J gene TRBJ1-2; a possible D gene is TRBD1 (5 bases). The CDR3 has 13 amino acids. V was clipped by 4 bases and J by 4 bases, with 11 bases between them. Germline CDR1 reads SGHRS; CDR2 reads YFSETQ. CDR3 nucleotides: TGCGCCAGCAGCCTACAGGAGGTCTATGGCTACACCTTC. The encoded protein is CASSLQEVYGYTF. Full variable domain (remainder filled in from reference TRBV5-1 and TRBJ1-2): KAGVTQTPRYLIKTRGQQVTLSCSPISGHRSVSWYQQTPGQGLQFLFEYFSETQRNKGNFPGRFSGRQFSNSRSEMNVSTLELGDSALYLCASSLQEVYGYTFGSGTRLTVV.

The V gene is TRBV5-1, the J gene TRBJ2-7; tentatively, D is TRBD1 (5 bases). CDR3 length: 13 residues. Germline V gene sequence: CDR1 SGHRS, CDR2 YFSETQ. V was shortened by 7 bases and J by 0 bases, with 11 bases between the two germline ends. The CDR3 region is CASGQGDSYEQYF. CDR3 DNA: TGCGCCAGCGGCCAAGGGGACTCCTACGAGCAGTACTTC.

The rearrangement joins TRBV28 to TRBJ1-3; a possible D gene is TRBD1 (5 bases). The germline V gene has CDR1 MDHEN and CDR2 SYDVKM. The CDR3 is made up of 16 amino acids. The ends were cut back, 6 bases at V and 0 bases at J, with 15 bases in the middle. The CDR3 loop reads CASSRTGQSSGNTIYF. The CDR3 nucleotides read TGTGCCAGCAGCCGCACAGGACAATCCTCTGGAAACACCATATATTTT.

The chain has TRBV18 and TRBJ2-3; 10 bases fit TRBD2. Germline CDR1 reads KGHSH; CDR2 reads LQKENI. With V trimmed by 5 bases and J by 2 bases, 7 bases remained unmatched. The length of the CDR3 is 16 residues. CDR3 region: CASSSSSGGFTDTQYF. CDR3 in DNA: TGTGCCAGCTCAAGCTCTAGCGGGGGTTTCACAGATACGCAGTATTTT.

This clonotype was observed a few times. The chain combines TRBV7-9 with TRBJ1-2; 7 bases match TRBD1. CDR1 and CDR2 (germline): SEHNR, FQNEAQ (reference sequence). Trimming took 4 bases from V and 1 from J; bases not matched to a gene: 9. The CDR3 has 16 residues. In nucleotides, the CDR3 is TGTGCCAGCAGCTCGACGGACAGGCTTATTAACTATGGCTACACCTTC. The encoded protein is CASSSTDRLINYGYTF.

This clonotype was detected a few times. The genes are TRBV15 and TRBJ1-3; 7 bases map to TRBD1. This CDR3 spans 15 amino acids. Germline-derived CDR1 and CDR2 are LNHNV and YYDKDF (reference sequence). With 1 base clipped from V and 2 bases from J, the junction kept 2 bases outside the gene matches. CDR3 sequence reads: CATSRAGTAGNTIYF. In DNA, the CDR3 is TGTGCCACCAGCAGAGCAGGGACAGCTGGAAACACCATATATTTT.

The chain couples TRBV5-1 to TRBJ1-1, with D perhaps matching TRBD1 (5 bases). Per germline, CDR1 SGHRS and CDR2 YFSETQ. Trimming took 1 base from V and 7 from J, leaving 11 bases between them. The CDR3 extends over 13 amino acids. The chain's CDR3 is CASSLPGTGEAFF. The CDR3 region has the DNA TGCGCCAGCAGCTTGCCGGGGACCGGTGAAGCTTTCTTT. The variable domain in full, completed from reference TRBV5-1 and TRBJ1-1, reads KAGVTQTPRYLIKTRGQQVTLSCSPISGHRSVSWYQQTPGQGLQFLFEYFSETQRNKGNFPGRFSGRQFSNSRSEMNVSTLELGDSALYLCASSLPGTGEAFFGQGTRLTVV.

The CDR3 protein is CASSFGVLQPQHF. CDR3 in DNA: TGTGCCAGCAGCTTCGGGGTTTTACAGCCCCAGCATTTT. The chain recombines TRBV7-2 with TRBJ1-5; D gene ambiguous. V was clipped by 3 bases and J by 7 bases, with 10 bases between them. In germline, CDR1 is SGHTA, CDR2 FQGNSA. CDR3 length: 13 residues. The variable domain in full, with the rest retrieved from reference TRBV7-2 and TRBJ1-5, is GAGVSQSPSNKVTEKGKDVELRCDPISGHTALYWYRQSLGQGLEFLIYFQGNSAPDKSGLPSDRFSAERTGGSVSTLTIQRTQQEDSAVYLCASSFGVLQPQHFGDGTRLSIL.

V gene TRBV6-1 combines with J gene TRBJ2-7; no firm D call. The CDR3 length is 11 residues. Trimming shortened V by 6 bases and J by 6 bases, and 9 bases separated the two germline ends. CDR1 is MNHNS, CDR2 SASEGT, per germline. For the CDR3, the DNA is TGTGCCAGCAGCCCTCGGACCGAGCAGTACGTC. The encoded protein is CASSPRTEQYV.

This clonotype was recorded a few times. The chain has TRBV6-2 or TRBV6-3 and TRBJ2-7; the D is unclear. Germline loops: CDR1 MNHEY, CDR2 SVGEGT. V was trimmed by 2 bases and J by 5 bases, leaving 10 bases between them. The CDR3 has 13 residues. The chain's CDR3 is CASSYRPDHEQYV. CDR3 nucleotide sequence: TGTGCCAGCAGTTACCGCCCAGACCACGAGCAGTACGTC.

The table lists this clonotype with a few counts. CDR3 sequence: CAISEGYEQYF. The CDR3 nucleotides are TGTGCCATCAGTGAAGGCTACGAGCAGTACTTC. The chain has TRBV10-3 and TRBJ2-7, with D uncertain. CDR1 and CDR2 (germline): ENHRY, SYGVKD. Trimming stripped 3 bases from V and 3 bases from J, with 3 bases between. The CDR3 contains 11 residues.

This clonotype was seen at least ten times. The chain recombines TRBV7-2 with TRBJ2-3; 9 positions match TRBD2. The germline gives CDR1 SGHTA, CDR2 FQGNSA. The CDR3 spans 16 residues. Trimming removed 3 bases from V and 6 bases from J; junction bases left unmatched: 10. CDR3 protein: CASSFNSGGILDTQYF. CDR3 sequence (DNA): TGTGCCAGCAGCTTCAACAGCGGGGGGATCTTGGATACGCAGTATTTT.

CDR3: CASSQGQGLTPLHF. As DNA, the CDR3 is TGTGCCAGCAGCCAGGGACAGGGGCTAACACCCCTCCACTTT. The chain combines TRBV14 with TRBJ1-6, with 10 bases matching TRBD1. V shed 3 bases, J shed 11 bases, and the junction held 4 bases outside the gene matches. CDR1 is SGHDN, CDR2 FVKESK, per germline. The CDR3 contains 14 residues.

This clonotype was counted many times. V gene TRBV6-5 combines with J gene TRBJ1-1; no definite D call. CDR3 size: 14 residues. The V end was cut by 2 bases, the J end by 7 bases, with 14 bases between. Germline values: CDR1 MNHEY, CDR2 SVGAGI. CDR3 loop: CASSYLDGVGEAFF. The CDR3 region has the DNA TGTGCCAGCAGTTACCTGGACGGGGTTGGTGAAGCTTTCTTT.

This clonotype was picked up many times. The chain recombines TRBV2 with TRBJ1-1; D not certain. The CDR3 consists of 13 residues. Trimming removed 6 bases from V and 1 base from J, with 9 bases in between. The germline V gene encodes CDR1 SNHLY and CDR2 FYNNEI. Here the CDR3 DNA reads TGTGCCAGCAGAGGCAATCGGAACACTGAAGCTTTCTTT. Protein product: CASRGNRNTEAFF.

The chain couples TRBV3-1 to TRBJ1-6, with D perhaps matching TRBD1 (5 bases). The length of the CDR3 is 17 residues. V shed 1 base and J shed 5 bases, with 15 bases lying between them. Germline V gives CDR1 LGHDT, CDR2 YNNKEL (reference sequence). The CDR3 DNA reads as TGTGCCAGCAGCCAAGTGGGGCGGCGTGGCCATAATTCACCCCTCCACTTT. Its protein is CASSQVGRRGHNSPLHF.

The V and J genes are TRBV6-1 and TRBJ1-1; D uncertain. Trimming cost V 10 bases and J 0 bases, with 12 bases left between them. This CDR3 comprises 13 residues. Germline V gene sequence: CDR1 MNHNS, CDR2 SASEGT. The CDR3 DNA reads as TGTGCCACCTGGCAGAGTGTGAACACTGAAGCTTTCTTT. It specifies CATWQSVNTEAFF.

In its sample, this clonotype was seen a few times. V usage is TRBV14 and J usage is TRBJ2-7; D may correspond to TRBD1 or TRBD2 (5 bases each). V dropped 3 bases and J dropped 5 bases, with 8 bases sitting between them. The V gene's germline CDR1 is SGHDN and CDR2 FVKESK. The CDR3 runs to 12 residues. CDR3 loop: CASSQKGHEQYF. For the CDR3, the DNA is TGTGCCAGCAGCCAGAAGGGACACGAGCAGTACTTC.

The V and J genes are TRBV7-6 and TRBJ2-1; D is undetermined. Trimming removed 1 base from V and 9 bases from J, with 10 bases in between. CDR1 SGHVS and CDR2 FNYEAQ come from the germline V gene. The CDR3 runs 13 residues. The CDR3: CASSLDDSFEQFF. As DNA, the CDR3 is TGTGCCAGCAGCTTAGATGATAGCTTTGAGCAGTTCTTC. The entire variable domain, with the rest obtained from reference TRBV7-6 and TRBJ2-1, is as follows: GAGVSQSPRYKVTKRGQDVALRCDPISGHVSLYWYRQALGQGPEFLTYFNYEAQQDKSGLPNDRFSAERPEGSISTLTIQRTEQRDSAMYRCASSLDDSFEQFFGPGTRLTVL.

This chain uses TRBV15 with TRBJ2-7; no definite D call. Germline CDR1 is LNHNV and CDR2 is YYDKDF (reference sequence). The CDR3 length is 15 residues. The V end was cut by 2 bases, the J end by 0 bases, with 11 bases between. CDR3 region: CATSRSVGYSYEQYF. CDR3 DNA: TGTGCCACCAGCAGATCCGTAGGTTACTCCTACGAGCAGTACTTC.

In its sample, this clonotype was seen many times. This sequence joins TRBV6-2 or TRBV6-3 and TRBJ2-5; maybe TRBD1 (5 bases). Between the trimmed V and J ends, which lost 8 bases and 2 bases, there was a span of 9 bases. The CDR3 runs 12 residues. The germline gives CDR1 MNHEY, CDR2 SVGEGT. The CDR3 reads CASGHRQETQYF. CDR3 in DNA: TGTGCCAGCGGCCACAGGCAAGAGACCCAGTACTTC.

This chain joins TRBV24-1 and TRBJ1-2, with D uncertain. Per germline, CDR1 KGHDR and CDR2 SFDVKD. This CDR3 contains 12 residues. The V and J ends lost 9 bases and 4 bases respectively, with 11 bases between them. This chain's CDR3 is CATGSGSYGYTF. The CDR3 DNA sequence: TGTGCCACCGGTTCCGGCAGCTATGGCTACACCTTC.

The genes are TRBV11-2 and TRBJ1-5; D remains unclear. The CDR3 covers 14 residues. The germline CDR1 and CDR2 sequences are SGHAT and FQNNGV. Trimming took off 1 base at V and 4 bases at J, with 8 bases between the two ends. This chain's CDR3 is CASSLGHPNQPQHF. The CDR3 DNA sequence: TGTGCCAGCAGCTTAGGACACCCTAATCAGCCCCAGCATTTT.